The rows below give T cell receptor beta chains drawn from one sample of a study of cytomegalovirus exposure and HLA in healthy donors. Assay: immunoSEQ multiplex PCR; the TCRdb copy retains only in-frame clones and omits some. The data contain approximately 120,000 clones, around three quarters of them singletons. What was sequenced was PBMCs. These receptors were obtained from a woman aged 55-69 years in good health and CMV-seropositive. The conserved cysteine and the conserved F or W are not part of the CDR3 here. The order of the fields is J gene, V gene, D gene, CDR3 protein. A D gene is named only where the DNA matches it firmly.

TRBJ2-1	TRBV5-1	NA	ASSADSQQIF
TRBJ1-3	TRBV9	NA	ASSPHAGLSGNTIY
TRBJ1-2	TRBV19	NA	ASSHGNYGYT
TRBJ2-2	TRBV19	TRBD1	ASTDRGNTGELF
TRBJ2-3	TRBV7-2	TRBD2	ASSFTSGMRTDTQY
TRBJ1-2	TRBV6-6	TRBD1	ASSSTTGSSVSGYT
TRBJ1-2	TRBV10-3	NA	AISGGLNYGYT
TRBJ2-7	TRBV29-1	TRBD1	SVEEGGQGYEQY
TRBJ2-7	TRBV5-1	NA	ASSEQEPYLGYEQY
TRBJ1-2	TRBV2	NA	ASSALSLNYGYT
TRBJ1-4	TRBV2	NA	ASSGTVLATNEKLF
TRBJ1-2	TRBV6-1	NA	ASSEARPGATTYT
TRBJ1-2	TRBV6-5	NA	ASSYSRDYGYT
TRBJ1-6	TRBV7-6	NA	ASSFDATRGAQNSPLH
TRBJ1-5	TRBV5-6	TRBD1	ASSSQGRPQH
TRBJ1-3	TRBV25-1	TRBD1	ASSVGQGAGNTIY
TRBJ1-2	TRBV4-1	NA	ASSQDRGGYT
NA	TRBV21-1	NA	ASSNKGHYFYEQY
TRBJ1-1	TRBV4-1	TRBD1	ASSPWDRTNTEAF
TRBJ2-6	TRBV2	NA	ASSDRAGANVLT
TRBJ1-1	TRBV7-2	TRBD1	ASSLGPGQGVLDTEAF
TRBJ1-3	TRBV6-6	NA	ASRGSGNTIY
TRBJ1-6	TRBV5-6	TRBD1	ASSTDREDNSPLH
TRBJ2-7	TRBV7-6	TRBD2	ASSRLAGSYEQY
TRBJ1-5	TRBV27	TRBD1	ASRRGQGDQPQH
TRBJ2-2	TRBV11-1	NA	ASSLRVFGELF
TRBJ2-7	TRBV12-5	TRBD2	ASGPAGGGRYEQY
TRBJ1-4	TRBV19	NA	ASSTLGGINEKLF
TRBJ2-1	TRBV19	TRBD2	ASSLARTSVPQF
TRBJ2-1	TRBV6-1	TRBD1	ASSGGQVNNEQF
TRBJ1-5	TRBV19	TRBD1	ASSSLTGGFPNQPQH
TRBJ2-3	TRBV5-1	TRBD2	ASSLVAGSTDTQY
TRBJ2-7	TRBV30	TRBD2	AWNSPGTSSY
TRBJ2-7	TRBV5-8	TRBD1	ASSSGDRVGYEQY